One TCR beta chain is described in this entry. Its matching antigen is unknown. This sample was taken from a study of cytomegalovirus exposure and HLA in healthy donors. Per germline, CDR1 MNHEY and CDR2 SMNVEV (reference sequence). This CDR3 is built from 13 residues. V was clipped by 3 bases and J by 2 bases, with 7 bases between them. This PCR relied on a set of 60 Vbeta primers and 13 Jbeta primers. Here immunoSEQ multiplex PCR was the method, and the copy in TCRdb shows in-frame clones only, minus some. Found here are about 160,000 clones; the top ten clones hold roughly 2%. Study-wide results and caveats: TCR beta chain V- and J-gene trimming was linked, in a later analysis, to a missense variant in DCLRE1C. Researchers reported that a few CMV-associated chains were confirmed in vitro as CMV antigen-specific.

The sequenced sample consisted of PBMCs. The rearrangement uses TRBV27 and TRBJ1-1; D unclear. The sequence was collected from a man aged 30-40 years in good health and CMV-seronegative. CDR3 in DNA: TGTGCCAGCAGTTTGAGGCAAAACACTGAAGCTTTCTTT. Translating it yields CASSLRQNTEAFF.